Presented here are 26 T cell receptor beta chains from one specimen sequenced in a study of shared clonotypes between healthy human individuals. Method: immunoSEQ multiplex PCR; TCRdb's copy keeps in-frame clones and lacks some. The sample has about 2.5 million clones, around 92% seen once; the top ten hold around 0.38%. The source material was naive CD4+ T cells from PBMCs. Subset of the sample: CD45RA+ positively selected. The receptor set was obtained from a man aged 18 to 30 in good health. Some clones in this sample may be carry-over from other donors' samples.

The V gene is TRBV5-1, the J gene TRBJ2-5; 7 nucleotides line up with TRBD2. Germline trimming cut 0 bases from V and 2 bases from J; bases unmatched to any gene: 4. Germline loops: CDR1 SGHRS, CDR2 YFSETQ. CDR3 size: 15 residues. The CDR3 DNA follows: TGCGCCAGCAGCTTGGTGGGGACTATTCAAGAGACCCAGTACTTC. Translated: CASSLVGTIQETQYF. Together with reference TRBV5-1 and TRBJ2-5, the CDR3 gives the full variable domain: KAGVTQTPRYLIKTRGQQVTLSCSPISGHRSVSWYQQTPGQGLQFLFEYFSETQRNKGNFPGRFSGRQFSNSRSEMNVSTLELGDSALYLCASSLVGTIQETQYFGPGTRLLVL.

The CDR3 coding sequence is TGTGCCAGCGGAGGGGGGGAGCCCCAGCATTTT. It codes for CASGGGEPQHF. The chain employs TRBV6-6 and TRBJ1-5; the D gene is possibly TRBD1 (6 bases). This CDR3 comprises 11 residues. The germline V gene has CDR1 MNHNY and CDR2 SVGAGI (reference sequence). Trimming left V 8 bases short and J 8 bases short, with 10 bases between.

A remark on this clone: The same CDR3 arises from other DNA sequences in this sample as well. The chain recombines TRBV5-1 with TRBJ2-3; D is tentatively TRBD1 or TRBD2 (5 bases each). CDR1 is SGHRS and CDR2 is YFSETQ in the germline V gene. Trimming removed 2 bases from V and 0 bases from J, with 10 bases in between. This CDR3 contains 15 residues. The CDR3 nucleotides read TGCGCCAGCAGCTTTGGGGGATCTAGCACAGATACGCAGTATTTT. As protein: CASSFGGSSTDTQYF. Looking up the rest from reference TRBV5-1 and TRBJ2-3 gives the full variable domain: KAGVTQTPRYLIKTRGQQVTLSCSPISGHRSVSWYQQTPGQGLQFLFEYFSETQRNKGNFPGRFSGRQFSNSRSEMNVSTLELGDSALYLCASSFGGSSTDTQYFGPGTRLTVL.

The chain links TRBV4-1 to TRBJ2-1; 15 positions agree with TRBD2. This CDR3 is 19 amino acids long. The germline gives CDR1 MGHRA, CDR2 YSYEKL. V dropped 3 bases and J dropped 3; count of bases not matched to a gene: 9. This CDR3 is CASSQGLAGGGAYYNEQFF. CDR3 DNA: TGCGCCAGCAGCCAGGGACTAGCGGGAGGAGGGGCCTACTACAATGAGCAGTTCTTC.

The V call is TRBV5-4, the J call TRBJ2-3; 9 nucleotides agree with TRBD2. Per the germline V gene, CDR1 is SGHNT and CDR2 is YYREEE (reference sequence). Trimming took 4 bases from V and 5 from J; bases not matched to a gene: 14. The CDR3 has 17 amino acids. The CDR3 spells CASSPMTSGGGGDTQYF. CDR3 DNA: TGTGCCAGCAGCCCCATGACTAGCGGAGGGGGCGGAGATACGCAGTATTTT.

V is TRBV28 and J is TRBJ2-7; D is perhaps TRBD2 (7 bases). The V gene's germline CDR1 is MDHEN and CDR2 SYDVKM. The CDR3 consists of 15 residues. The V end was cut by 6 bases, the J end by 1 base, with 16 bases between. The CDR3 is CASSRGGAESYEQYF. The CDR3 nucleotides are TGTGCCAGCAGCCGAGGGGGGGCCGAATCCTACGAGCAGTACTTC.

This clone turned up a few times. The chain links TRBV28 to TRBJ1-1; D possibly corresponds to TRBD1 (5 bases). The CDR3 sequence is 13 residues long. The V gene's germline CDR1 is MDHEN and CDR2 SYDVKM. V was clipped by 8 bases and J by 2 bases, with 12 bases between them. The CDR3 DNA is TGTGCCAGCCGGTTGAGGGGAAACACTGAAGCTTTCTTT. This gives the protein CASRLRGNTEAFF. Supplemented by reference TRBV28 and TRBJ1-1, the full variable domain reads DVKVTQSSRYLVKRTGEKVFLECVQDMDHENMFWYRQDPGLGLRLIYFSYDVKMKEKGDIPEGYSVSREKKERFSLILESASTNQTSMYLCASRLRGNTEAFFGQGTRLTVV.

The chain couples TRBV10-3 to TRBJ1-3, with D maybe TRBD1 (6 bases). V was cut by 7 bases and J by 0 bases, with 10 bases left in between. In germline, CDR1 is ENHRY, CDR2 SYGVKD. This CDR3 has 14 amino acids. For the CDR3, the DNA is TGTGCCATCAATACAGGGAGCTCTGGAAACACCATATATTTT. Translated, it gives CAINTGSSGNTIYF.

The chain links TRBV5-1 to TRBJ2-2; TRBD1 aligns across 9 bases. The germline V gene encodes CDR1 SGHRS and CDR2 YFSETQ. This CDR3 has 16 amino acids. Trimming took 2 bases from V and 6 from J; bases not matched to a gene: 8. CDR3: CASSFPGTGSSGELFF. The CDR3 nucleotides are TGCGCCAGCAGCTTTCCCGGGACAGGGTCCTCCGGGGAGCTGTTTTTT.

CDR3 in DNA: TGTGCCAGCAGCCAGACTAGCGGCGAGCAGTACTTC. Translating it yields CASSQTSGEQYF. V and J are TRBV2 and TRBJ2-7; 9 positions match TRBD2. This CDR3 is built from 12 residues. The germline gives CDR1 SNHLY, CDR2 FYNNEI. V shed 6 bases, J shed 6 bases, and the junction held 3 bases outside the gene matches.

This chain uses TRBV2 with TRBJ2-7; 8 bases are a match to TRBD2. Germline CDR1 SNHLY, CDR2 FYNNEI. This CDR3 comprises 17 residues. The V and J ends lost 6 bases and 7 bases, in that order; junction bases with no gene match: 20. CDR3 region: CASSYVRTSTTKGEQYF. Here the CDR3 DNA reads TGTGCCAGCAGCTACGTCCGGACTAGCACCACAAAAGGAGAGCAGTACTTC.

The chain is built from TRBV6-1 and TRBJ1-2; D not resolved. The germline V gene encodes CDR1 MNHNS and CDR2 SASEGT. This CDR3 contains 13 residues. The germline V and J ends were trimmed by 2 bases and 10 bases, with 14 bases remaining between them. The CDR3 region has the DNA TGTGCCAGCAGTGAAACCCCCGTTCGGGACTACACCTTC. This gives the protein CASSETPVRDYTF.

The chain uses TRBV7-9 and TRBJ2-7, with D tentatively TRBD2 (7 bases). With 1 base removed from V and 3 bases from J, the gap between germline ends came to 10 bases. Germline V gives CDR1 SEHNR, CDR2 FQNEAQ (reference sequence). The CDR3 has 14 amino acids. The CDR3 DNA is TGTGCCAGCAGCTTAGGGGGAGGGGGCTACGAGCAGTACTTC. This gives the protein CASSLGGGGYEQYF.

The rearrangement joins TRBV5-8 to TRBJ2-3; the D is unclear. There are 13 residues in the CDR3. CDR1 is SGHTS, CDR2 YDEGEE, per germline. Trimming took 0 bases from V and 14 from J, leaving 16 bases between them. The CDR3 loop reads CASSLEGGPRGYF. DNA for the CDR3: TGTGCCAGCAGCTTGGAGGGCGGACCCAGAGGGTATTTT.

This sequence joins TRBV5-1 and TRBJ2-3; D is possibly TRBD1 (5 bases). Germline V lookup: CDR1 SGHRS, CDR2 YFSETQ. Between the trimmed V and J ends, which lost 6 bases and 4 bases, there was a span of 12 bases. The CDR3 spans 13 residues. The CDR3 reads CASTKDTSDTQYF. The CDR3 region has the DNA TGCGCCAGCACCAAGGACACTTCAGATACGCAGTATTTT.

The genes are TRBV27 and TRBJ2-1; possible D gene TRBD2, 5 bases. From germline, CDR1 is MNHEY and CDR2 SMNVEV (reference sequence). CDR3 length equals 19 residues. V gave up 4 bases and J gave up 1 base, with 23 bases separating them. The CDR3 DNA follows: TGTGCCAGCAGTTCCACGGAGGCTTTAGCTGGAAGTTCCTACAATGAGCAGTTCTTC. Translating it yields CASSSTEALAGSSYNEQFF.

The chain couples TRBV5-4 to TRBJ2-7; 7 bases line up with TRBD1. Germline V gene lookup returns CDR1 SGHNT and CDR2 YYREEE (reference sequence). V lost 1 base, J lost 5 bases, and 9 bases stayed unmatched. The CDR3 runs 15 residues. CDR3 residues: CASSLLGGTIDEQYF. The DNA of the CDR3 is TGTGCCAGCAGCTTGTTAGGGGGCACTATCGACGAGCAGTACTTC.

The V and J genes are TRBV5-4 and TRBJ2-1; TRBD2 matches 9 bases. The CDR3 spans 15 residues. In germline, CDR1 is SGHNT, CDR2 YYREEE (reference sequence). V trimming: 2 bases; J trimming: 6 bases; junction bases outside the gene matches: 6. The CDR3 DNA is TGTGCCAGCAGCTTTGCGGGAGGGCCGAGCAATGAGCAGTTCTTC. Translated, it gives CASSFAGGPSNEQFF.

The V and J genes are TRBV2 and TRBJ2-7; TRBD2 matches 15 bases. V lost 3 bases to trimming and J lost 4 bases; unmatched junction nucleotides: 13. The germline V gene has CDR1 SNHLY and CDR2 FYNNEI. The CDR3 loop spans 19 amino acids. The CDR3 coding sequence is TGTGCCAGCAGTGACTTGCTCCGGACTAGCGGGAGGGCACTTTACGAGCAGTACTTC. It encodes CASSDLLRTSGRALYEQYF.

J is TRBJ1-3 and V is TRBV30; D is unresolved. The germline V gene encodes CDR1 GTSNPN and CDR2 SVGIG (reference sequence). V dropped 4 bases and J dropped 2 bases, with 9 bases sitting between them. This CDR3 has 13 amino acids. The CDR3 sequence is CAWTRRAGNTIYF. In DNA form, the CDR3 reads TGTGCCTGGACACGACGAGCTGGAAACACCATATATTTT.

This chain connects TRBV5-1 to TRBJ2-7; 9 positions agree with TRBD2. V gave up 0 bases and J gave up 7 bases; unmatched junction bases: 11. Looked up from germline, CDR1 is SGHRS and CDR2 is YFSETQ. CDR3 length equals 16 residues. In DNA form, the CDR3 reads TGCGCCAGCAGCTTGGTCGGCGGGAGGGCTTCGGGGGAGCAGTACTTC. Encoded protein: CASSLVGGRASGEQYF.

The CDR3 protein is CATSRGGTRSNEQFF. Written as DNA, the CDR3 is TGTGCCACCAGCAGAGGCGGGACTAGGAGCAATGAGCAGTTCTTC. This chain links TRBV15 with TRBJ2-1; 8 bases map to TRBD2. The CDR3 contains 15 residues. Germline V gene sequence: CDR1 LNHNV, CDR2 YYDKDF (reference sequence). V lost 1 base, J lost 6 bases, and 5 bases stayed unmatched.

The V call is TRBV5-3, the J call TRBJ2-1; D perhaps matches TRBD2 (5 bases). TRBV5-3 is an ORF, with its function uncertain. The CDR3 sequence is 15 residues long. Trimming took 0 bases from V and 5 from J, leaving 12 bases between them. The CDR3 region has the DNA TGTGCCAGAAGCTTGGCCGCGGGCGCTCACAATGAGCAGTTCTTC. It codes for CARSLAAGAHNEQFF.

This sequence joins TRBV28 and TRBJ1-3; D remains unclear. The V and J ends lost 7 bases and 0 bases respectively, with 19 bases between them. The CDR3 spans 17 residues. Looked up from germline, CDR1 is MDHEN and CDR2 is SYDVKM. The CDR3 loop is CASTSSARPNSGNTIYF. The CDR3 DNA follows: TGTGCCAGCACCTCATCTGCCAGACCCAACTCTGGAAACACCATATATTTT.

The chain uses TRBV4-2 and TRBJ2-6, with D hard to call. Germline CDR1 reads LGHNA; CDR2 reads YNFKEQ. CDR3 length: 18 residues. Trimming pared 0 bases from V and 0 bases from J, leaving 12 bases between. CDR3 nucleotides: TGTGCCAGCAGCCAAGAACCGGCTGACTCCTCTGGGGCCAACGTCCTGACTTTC. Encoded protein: CASSQEPADSSGANVLTF.

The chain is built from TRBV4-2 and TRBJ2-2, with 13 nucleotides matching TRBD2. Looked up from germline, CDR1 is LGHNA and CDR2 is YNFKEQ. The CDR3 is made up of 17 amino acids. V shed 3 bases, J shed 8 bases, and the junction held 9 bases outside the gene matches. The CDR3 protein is CASSQEPGLAGAGELFF. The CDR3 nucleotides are TGTGCCAGCAGCCAGGAGCCCGGACTAGCGGGAGCTGGGGAGCTGTTTTTT.